The rows below give T cell receptor beta chains drawn from one sample of a study of blood T cell repertoires in COVID-19. Method: immunoSEQ multiplex PCR; TCRdb's copy keeps in-frame clones and lacks some. Here the sample spans 44,000 or so clones, 83% being singletons. Sequencing was carried out using peripheral blood. All receptors come from an elderly man in a cohort sampled during active COVID-19. The CDR3 runs from the conserved cysteine through the conserved F or W. A D gene is named only where the DNA matches it firmly. Clone size is stated in some rows and not others, as once, few, many or a class when expanded.

D: TRBD1; size: once; J: TRBJ2-7; V: TRBV27; CDR3: CASSSWGQGAIEQYF; DNA: TGTGCCAGCAGTTCCTGGGGACAGGGGGCCATCGAGCAGTACTTC
D: -; size: few; J: TRBJ2-7; V: TRBV12-3/TRBV12-4; CDR3: CASSLGHSREQYF; DNA: TGTGCCAGCAGTTTAGGGCACTCCAGGGAGCAGTACTTC
D: -; size: -; J: TRBJ1-1; V: TRBV25-1; CDR3: CASSESSRPNTEAFF; DNA: TGTGCCAGCAGTGAATCAAGCAGGCCGAACACTGAAGCTTTCTTT
D: -; size: -; J: TRBJ2-7; V: TRBV28; CDR3: CASSGLRYEQYF; DNA: TGTGCCAGCAGTGGGCTCCGGTACGAGCAGTACTTC
D: TRBD2; size: -; J: TRBJ2-5; V: TRBV4-1; CDR3: CASSQDSEAGRETQYF; DNA: TGCGCCAGCAGCCAAGATTCGGAAGCGGGACGAGAGACCCAGTACTTC
D: TRBD2; size: few; J: TRBJ2-5; V: TRBV7-9; CDR3: CASSHPGLAEQETQYF; DNA: TGTGCCAGCAGTCATCCGGGACTAGCGGAACAAGAGACCCAGTACTTC
D: -; size: -; J: TRBJ2-5; V: TRBV19; CDR3: CASRVRGRETQYF; DNA: TGTGCCAGTAGAGTAAGGGGCCGGGAGACCCAGTACTTC
D: -; size: -; J: TRBJ2-2; V: TRBV15; CDR3: CATGAGYTGELFF; DNA: TGTGCCACCGGGGCGGGGTACACCGGGGAGCTGTTTTTT
D: TRBD1; size: -; J: TRBJ1-2; V: TRBV5-4; CDR3: CASSPGQGAGTNYGYTF; DNA: TGTGCCAGCAGCCCGGGACAGGGGGCAGGAACTAACTATGGCTACACCTTC
D: TRBD1; size: -; J: TRBJ1-3; V: TRBV27; CDR3: CASGVTGTGGNTIYF; DNA: TGTGCCAGCGGAGTGACCGGGACAGGGGGAAACACCATATATTTT
D: -; size: -; J: TRBJ2-5; V: TRBV5-1; CDR3: CASSLGTFTETQYF; DNA: TGCGCCAGCAGCTTGGGGACATTTACAGAGACCCAGTACTTC
D: -; size: -; J: TRBJ1-1; V: TRBV9; CDR3: CASSEGLRGGTEAFF; DNA: TGTGCCAGCAGCGAGGGACTCCGAGGCGGAACTGAAGCTTTCTTT
D: TRBD1; size: -; J: TRBJ2-7; V: TRBV12-3/TRBV12-4; CDR3: CASSPRQGAEQYF; DNA: TGTGCCAGCAGTCCTAGACAGGGAGCGGAGCAGTACTTC
D: -; size: -; J: TRBJ2-1; V: TRBV6-1; CDR3: CASSDGGGRFF; DNA: TGTGCCAGCAGTGATGGCGGGGGCAGGTTCTTC
D: -; size: -; J: TRBJ2-7; V: TRBV7-9; CDR3: CASSFSGGDEQYF; DNA: TGTGCCAGCAGCTTCTCCGGGGGAGACGAGCAGTACTTC
D: -; size: few; J: TRBJ2-3; V: TRBV3-1/TRBV3-2; CDR3: CASSQDRQGPGTDTQYF; DNA: TGTGCCAGCAGCCAAGATCGGCAGGGGCCTGGCACAGATACGCAGTATTTT
D: TRBD2; size: -; J: TRBJ2-3; V: TRBV3-1/TRBV3-2; CDR3: CASSQDVRGGPTQYF; DNA: TGTGCCAGCAGCCAAGATGTGCGGGGGGGCCCTACGCAGTATTTT